The entry below gives a single TCR beta chain sequence along with its context. Its specificity is unknown. Germline V gene sequence: CDR1 MNHNS, CDR2 SASEGT. Between the trimmed V and J ends, which lost 5 bases and 8 bases, there was a span of 15 bases. The CDR3 contains 13 residues. This sample is part of a study of cytomegalovirus exposure and HLA in healthy donors. Overall study findings and caveats: When presence/absence was analysed, sequencing depth was taken to be roughly uniform across donors. Reports described diagnosis of cytomegalovirus status by the classifier as highly specific and sensitive. In a later analysis, most CMV-associated TCR beta chains appeared HLA-restricted.

The PCR ran on 60 Vbeta and 13 Jbeta primers. Generated by immunoSEQ multiplex PCR, the TCRdb table keeps only in-frame clones and is missing some. The table lists 200,000 or so clones. The chain recombines TRBV6-1 with TRBJ1-2; D might be TRBD1 (6 bases). This receptor was taken from a boy between 5 and 17 years old in good health and CMV-seronegative. The sequenced sample was PBMCs. The CDR3 DNA reads as TGTGCCAGCAGTTCGACAGGCCCTAGCGGCTACACCTTC. This encodes CASSSTGPSGYTF.